The sequence of this T cell receptor beta chain was determined in a study of blood T cell repertoires in COVID-19. Study overall: Spain, Italy and the United States supplied samples that represented acute and convalescent COVID-19.

TCRdb keeps only in-frame clones here, not all; method: immunoSEQ multiplex PCR. Altogether 200,000 to 300,000 clones are present, about 87% being singletons, with the ten largest covering more than 4.5%. Germline values: CDR1 MNHEY, CDR2 SMNVEV (reference sequence). This CDR3 is 15 amino acids long. Trimming removed 7 bases from V and 2 bases from J, with 14 bases in between. Sequences were obtained from peripheral blood. This sequence was found in a woman in her sixties or seventies with COVID-19, enrolled during active disease. The V and J genes are TRBV27 and TRBJ2-2; D is perhaps TRBD1 (6 bases). DNA for the CDR3: TGTGCCAGCAAAGTAGGGACACTAAACACCGGGGAGCTGTTTTTT. Translating it yields CASKVGTLNTGELFF.